Presented here are 5 T cell receptor beta chains from one specimen sequenced in a study of T cell changes during pregnancy in multiple sclerosis. The method was immunoSEQ multiplex PCR; TCRdb's version includes in-frame clones alone and lacks a portion of them. Among fewer than 20,000 clones listed, 89% were seen once. Material: CD8+ T cells from peripheral blood mononuclear cells, obtained in the second trimester of pregnancy. All receptors derive from a female donor in good health, enrolled as a control in a pregnancy study.

The V call is TRBV6-1, the J call TRBJ2-7; tentative D call: TRBD2 (5 bases). The CDR3 is 12 amino acids. Germline-derived CDR1 and CDR2 are MNHNS and SASEGT. V gave up 7 bases and J gave up 2 bases, with 9 bases separating them. The CDR3 DNA reads as TGTGCCAGCATCGAGGGTACCTACGAGCAGTACTTC. It translates to CASIEGTYEQYF.

The V and J genes are TRBV9 and TRBJ2-5; 15 bases match TRBD2. The CDR3 length is 17 residues. The V and J ends lost 4 bases and 1 base, in that order; junction bases with no gene match: 5. Per germline, CDR1 SGDLS and CDR2 YYNGEE. CDR3 DNA sequence: TGTGCCAGCAGCTCGCCGGGACTAGCGGGGGGCCAAGAGACCCAGTACTTC. Translating gives CASSSPGLAGGQETQYF.

The V call is TRBV28, the J call TRBJ1-4; D is unresolved. V was pared by 1 base and J by 8 bases, with 14 bases between. This CDR3 comprises 15 residues. CDR1 is MDHEN, CDR2 SYDVKM, per germline. CDR3 nucleotide sequence: TGTGCCAGCAGTTTATCACGGCCGGGAGAAGAAAAACTGTTTTTT. Amino acid sequence: CASSLSRPGEEKLFF.

The chain joins TRBV6-1 to TRBJ1-3; D remains unclear. This CDR3 comprises 15 residues. V was trimmed by 7 bases and J by 6 bases, leaving 19 bases between them. Germline-derived CDR1 and CDR2 are MNHNS and SASEGT. CDR3 residues: CASTERGSLVNTIYF. The DNA for the CDR3 is TGTGCCAGCACTGAGCGGGGTTCTCTGGTAAACACCATATATTTT.

The chain links TRBV7-9 to TRBJ1-4, with D uncertain. Trimming left V 2 bases short and J 0 bases short, with 7 bases between. The CDR3 runs to 15 residues. Germline V lookup: CDR1 SEHNR, CDR2 FQNEAQ (reference sequence). The CDR3 DNA is TGTGCCAGCAGCTTACCCGGGTCAACTAATGAAAAACTGTTTTTT. This gives the protein CASSLPGSTNEKLFF. Supplemented by reference TRBV7-9 and TRBJ1-4, the full variable domain reads DTGVSQNPRHKITKRGQNVTFRCDPISEHNRLYWYRQTLGQGPEFLTYFQNEAQLEKSRLLSDRFSAERPKGSFSTLEIQRTEQGDSAMYLCASSLPGSTNEKLFFGSGTQLSVL.